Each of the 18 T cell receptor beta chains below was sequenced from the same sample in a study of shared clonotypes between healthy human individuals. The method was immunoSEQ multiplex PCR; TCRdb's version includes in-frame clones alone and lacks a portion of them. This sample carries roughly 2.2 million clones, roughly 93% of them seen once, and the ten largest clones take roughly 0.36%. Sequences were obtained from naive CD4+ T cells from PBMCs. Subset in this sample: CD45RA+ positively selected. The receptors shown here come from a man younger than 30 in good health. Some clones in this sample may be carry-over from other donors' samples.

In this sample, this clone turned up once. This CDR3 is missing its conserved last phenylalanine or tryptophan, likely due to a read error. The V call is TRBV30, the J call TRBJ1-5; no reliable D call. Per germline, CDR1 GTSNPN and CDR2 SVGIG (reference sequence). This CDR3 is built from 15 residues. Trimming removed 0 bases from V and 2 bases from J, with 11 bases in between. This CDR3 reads CAWSVGGIGNQPQHL. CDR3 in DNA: TGTGCCTGGAGTGTAGGAGGGATCGGCAATCAGCCCCAGCATTTG.

The CDR3 reads CASSLQGVYEQYF. Written as DNA, the CDR3 is TGTGCCAGCAGTTTACAGGGGGTTTACGAGCAGTACTTC. This sequence joins TRBV27 and TRBJ2-7; TRBD1 matches at 7 bases. The CDR3 consists of 13 residues. Looked up from germline, CDR1 is MNHEY and CDR2 is SMNVEV (reference sequence). Losses at the gene ends were 2 bases for V and 4 bases for J; bases not matched to a gene: 2.

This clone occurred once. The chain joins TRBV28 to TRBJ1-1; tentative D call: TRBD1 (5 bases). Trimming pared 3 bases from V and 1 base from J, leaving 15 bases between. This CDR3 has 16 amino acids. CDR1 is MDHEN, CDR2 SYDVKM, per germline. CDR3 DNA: TGTGCCAGCAGTTTCTGGGGCCCTCGGCGGAACACTGAAGCTTTCTTT. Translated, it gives CASSFWGPRRNTEAFF.

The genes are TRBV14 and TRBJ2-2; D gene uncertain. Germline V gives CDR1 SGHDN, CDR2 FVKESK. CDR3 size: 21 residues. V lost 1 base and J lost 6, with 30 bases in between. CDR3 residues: CASSQVNFLMASSKRAGELFF. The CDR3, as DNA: TGTGCCAGCAGCCAAGTAAACTTTCTAATGGCAAGTTCAAAACGGGCCGGGGAGCTGTTTTTT.

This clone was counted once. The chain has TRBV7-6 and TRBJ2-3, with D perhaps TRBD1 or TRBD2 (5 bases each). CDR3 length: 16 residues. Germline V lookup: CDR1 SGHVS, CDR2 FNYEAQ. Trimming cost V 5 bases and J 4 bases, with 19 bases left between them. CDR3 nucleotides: TGTGCCAGCAGCCCCCTGGGACGGGTGGGGGCAGATACGCAGTATTTT. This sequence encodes CASSPLGRVGADTQYF.

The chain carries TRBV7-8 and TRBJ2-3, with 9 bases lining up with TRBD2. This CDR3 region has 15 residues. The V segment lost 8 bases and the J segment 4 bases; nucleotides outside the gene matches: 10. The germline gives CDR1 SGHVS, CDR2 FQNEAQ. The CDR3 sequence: CASQGIAGVPDTQYF. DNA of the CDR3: TGTGCCAGCCAGGGGATAGCGGGAGTGCCAGATACGCAGTATTTT. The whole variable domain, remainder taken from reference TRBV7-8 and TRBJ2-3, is GAGVSQSPRYKVAKRGQDVALRCDPISGHVSLFWYQQALGQGPEFLTYFQNEAQLDKSGLPSDRFFAERPEGSVSTLKIQRTQQEDSAVYLCASQGIAGVPDTQYFGPGTRLTVL.

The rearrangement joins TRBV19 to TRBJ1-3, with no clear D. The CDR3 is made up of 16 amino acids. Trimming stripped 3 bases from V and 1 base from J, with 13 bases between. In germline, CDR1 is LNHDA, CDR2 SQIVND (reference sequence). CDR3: CASSMARPRSGNTIYF. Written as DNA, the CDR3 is TGTGCCAGTAGTATGGCACGGCCCAGGTCTGGAAACACCATATATTTT.

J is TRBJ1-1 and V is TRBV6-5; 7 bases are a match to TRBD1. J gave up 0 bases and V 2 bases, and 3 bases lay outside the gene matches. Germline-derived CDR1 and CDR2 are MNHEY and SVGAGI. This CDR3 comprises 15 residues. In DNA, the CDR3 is TGTGCCAGCAGTTACCGACAGGGTCTGAACACTGAAGCTTTCTTT. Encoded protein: CASSYRQGLNTEAFF.

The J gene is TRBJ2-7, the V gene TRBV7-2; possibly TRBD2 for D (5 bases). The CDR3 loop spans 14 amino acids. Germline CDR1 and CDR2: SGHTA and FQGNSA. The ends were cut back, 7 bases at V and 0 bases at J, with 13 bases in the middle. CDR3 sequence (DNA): TGTGCCAGCAACCAGGAGCGGAGCTCCTACGAGCAGTACTTC. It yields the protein CASNQERSSYEQYF.

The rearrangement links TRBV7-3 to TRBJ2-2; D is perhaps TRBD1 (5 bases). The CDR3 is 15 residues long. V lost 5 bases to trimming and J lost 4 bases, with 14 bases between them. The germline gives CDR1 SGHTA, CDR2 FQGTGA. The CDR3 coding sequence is TGTGCCAGCAGCCCGACGCAGGGTGGCACCGGGGAGCTGTTTTTT. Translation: CASSPTQGGTGELFF.

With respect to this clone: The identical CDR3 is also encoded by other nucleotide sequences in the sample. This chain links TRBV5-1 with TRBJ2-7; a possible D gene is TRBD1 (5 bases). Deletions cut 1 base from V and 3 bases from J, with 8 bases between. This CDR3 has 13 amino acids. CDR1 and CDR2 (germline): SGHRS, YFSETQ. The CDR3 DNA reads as TGCGCCAGCAGCTTGAGGCAGGGCTACGAGCAGTACTTC. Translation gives CASSLRQGYEQYF.

Here the CDR3 reads CASSPGLAGGGRTDTQYF. The CDR3, as DNA: TGTGCCAGCAGCCCCGGACTAGCGGGAGGGGGTAGGACAGATACGCAGTATTTT. This chain connects TRBV21-1 to TRBJ2-3; the D call of TRBD2 is as the table states it, not checked on the DNA. TRBV21-1 is noted as a pseudogene. The length of the CDR3 is 18 residues.

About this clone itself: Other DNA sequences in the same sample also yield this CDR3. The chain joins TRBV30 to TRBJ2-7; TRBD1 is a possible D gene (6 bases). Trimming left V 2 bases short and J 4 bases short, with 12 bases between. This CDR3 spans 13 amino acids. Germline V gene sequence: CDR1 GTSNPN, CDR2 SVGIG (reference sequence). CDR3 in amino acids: CAWSRGTPYEQYF. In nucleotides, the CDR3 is TGTGCCTGGAGTAGGGGGACCCCTTACGAGCAGTACTTC.

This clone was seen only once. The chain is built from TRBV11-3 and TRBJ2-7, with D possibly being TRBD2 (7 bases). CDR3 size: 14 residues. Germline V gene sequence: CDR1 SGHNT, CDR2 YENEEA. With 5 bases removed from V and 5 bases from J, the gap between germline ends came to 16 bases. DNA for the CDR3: TGTGCCAGCAGCCCGGGTAGGGGGGGCGACGAGCAGTACTTC. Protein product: CASSPGRGGDEQYF. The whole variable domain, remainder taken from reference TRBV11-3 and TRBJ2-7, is EAGVVQSPRYKIIEKKQPVAFWCNPISGHNTLYWYLQNLGQGPELLIRYENEEAVDDSQLPKDRFSAERLKGVDSTLKIQPAELGDSAVYLCASSPGRGGDEQYFGPGTRLTVT.

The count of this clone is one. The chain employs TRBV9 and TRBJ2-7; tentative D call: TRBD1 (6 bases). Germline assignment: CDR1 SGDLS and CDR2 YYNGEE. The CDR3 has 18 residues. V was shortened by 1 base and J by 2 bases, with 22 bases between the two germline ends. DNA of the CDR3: TGTGCCAGCAGCGTATCTTCGGACAGCACCTCGAGAACCTACGAGCAGTACTTC. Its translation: CASSVSSDSTSRTYEQYF.

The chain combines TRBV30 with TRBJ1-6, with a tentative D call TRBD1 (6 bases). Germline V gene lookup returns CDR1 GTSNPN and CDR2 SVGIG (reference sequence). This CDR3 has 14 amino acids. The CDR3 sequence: CASTPATGGSPLHF. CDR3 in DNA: TGTGCTTCAACCCCTGCGACAGGTGGTTCACCCCTCCACTTT.

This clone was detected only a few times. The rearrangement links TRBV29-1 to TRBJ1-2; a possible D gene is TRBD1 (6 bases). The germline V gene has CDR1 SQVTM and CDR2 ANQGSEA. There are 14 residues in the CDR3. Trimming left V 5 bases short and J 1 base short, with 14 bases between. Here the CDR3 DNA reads TGCAGCGTTATAACAGGGTGGGGTAACTATGGCTACACCTTC. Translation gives CSVITGWGNYGYTF.

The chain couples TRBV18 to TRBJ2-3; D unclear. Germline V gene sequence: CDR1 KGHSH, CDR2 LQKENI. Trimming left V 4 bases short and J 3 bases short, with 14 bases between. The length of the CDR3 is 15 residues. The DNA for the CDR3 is TGTGCCAGCTCACAAACGACGGAAAGGACAGATACGCAGTATTTT. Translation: CASSQTTERTDTQYF.